The 23 T cell receptor beta chains given below trace back to one sample, sequenced in a study of type 1 and type 2 diabetes patients. The PCR template was genomic DNA. The TCR beta CDR3 region was amplified using 30 forward and 13 reverse primers. TCRdb itself ran the multiplex PCR reads through MiXCR, one entry per CDR3 protein. The sample lists 270,000 or so distinct CDR3 sequences, approximately 50% seen once, with roughly 13% in the top ten. The specimen was peripheral blood mononuclear cells (PBMCs). The receptors shown here come from a man aged 18 to 29 with type 2 diabetes.

This clonotype has just a few counts. V gene TRBV4-1 combines with J gene TRBJ2-7; tentative D call: TRBD1 (6 bases). Germline CDR1 and CDR2: MGHRA and YSYEKL. CDR3 length: 14 amino acids. Between the trimmed V and J ends, which lost 5 bases and 2 bases, there was a span of 13 bases. CDR3 in amino acids: CASSLEQGTYEQYF. As DNA, the CDR3 is TGCGCCAGCAGCTTGGAACAGGGAACCTACGAGCAGTACTTC.

This chain uses TRBV28 with TRBJ2-5; 9 positions agree with TRBD1. J lost 5 bases, V lost 7 bases, and 11 bases had no gene match. The germline V gene has CDR1 MDHEN and CDR2 SYDVKM. This CDR3 spans 15 amino acids. The CDR3 DNA follows: TGTGCCAGCACCGCTAGACAGGGGGATTGGGAGACCCAGTACTTC. Encoded protein: CASTARQGDWETQYF.

The chain is built from TRBV5-1 and TRBJ2-3, with unresolved D. CDR3 length: 13 residues. The V end was cut by 5 bases, the J end by 6 bases, with 13 bases between. Germline V gene data show CDR1 as SGHRS and CDR2 as YFSETQ. CDR3 coding DNA: TGCGCCAGCAGATCCCTTGGTGGGGATACGCAGTATTTT. Translation gives CASRSLGGDTQYF.

Concerning this clonotype: A single base separates this from a much larger clone, so it may be a read error. The gene calls are TRBV15 and TRBJ1-2, with 8 bases fitting TRBD1. V trimming: 0 bases; J trimming: 8 bases; junction bases outside the gene matches: 11. The CDR3 has 16 amino acids. The germline gives CDR1 LNHNV, CDR2 YYDKDF (reference sequence). DNA of the CDR3: TGTGCCACCAGCAGAGACAGGACAGGGAAGCCTTGGGGCTACACCTTC. This encodes CATSRDRTGKPWGYTF.

This rearrangement joins TRBV19 to TRBJ2-7; TRBD1 might be the D (5 bases). This CDR3 comprises 15 residues. Germline V gives CDR1 LNHDA, CDR2 SQIVND (reference sequence). Trimming removed 0 bases at V and 3 bases at J, with 12 bases between. The CDR3 nucleotides read TGTGCCAGTAGTATAGATGGGAACAGGAACTACGAGCAGTACTTC. This translates into CASSIDGNRNYEQYF.

J is TRBJ2-2 and V is TRBV19; 9 bases match TRBD2. Germline trimming cut 7 bases from V and 7 bases from J; bases unmatched to any gene: 10. The CDR3 is 15 residues long. The V gene's germline CDR1 is LNHDA and CDR2 SQIVND (reference sequence). As DNA, the CDR3 is TGTGCCAGTACCGGCGGGAGGGCCGGGTTCGGGGAGCTGTTTTTT. This translates into CASTGGRAGFGELFF. The full variable domain, completed using reference TRBV19 and TRBJ2-2, is DGGITQSPKYLFRKEGQNVTLSCEQNLNHDAMYWYRQDPGQGLRLIYYSQIVNDFQKGDIAEGYSVSREKKESFPLTVTSAQKNPTAFYLCASTGGRAGFGELFFGEGSRLTVL.

This clonotype was recorded at least ten times. V gene TRBV25-1 combines with J gene TRBJ1-1; no firm D call. The CDR3 runs to 15 residues. The germline CDR1 and CDR2 sequences are MGHDK and SYGVNS. Trimming shortened V by 4 bases and J by 5 bases, and 17 bases separated the two germline ends. The CDR3 loop is CASSVRGSVGTEAFF. CDR3 DNA: TGTGCCAGCAGTGTGCGGGGTTCGGTCGGGACTGAAGCTTTCTTT.

This clonotype was seen a single time. CDR3 sequence reads: CASSSGQNLDTTYTDTQYF. CDR3 bases: TGTGCCAGCAGCTCCGGACAGAATCTCGATACTACCTACACAGATACGCAGTATTTT. This sequence joins TRBV7-6 and TRBJ2-3; the D gene is possibly TRBD1 (6 bases). The CDR3 length is 19 residues. CDR1 is SGHVS and CDR2 is FNYEAQ in the germline V gene. Trimming removed 4 bases from V and 2 bases from J, with 25 bases in between.

The J gene is TRBJ2-7, the V gene TRBV19; either TRBD1 or TRBD2 may supply D (7 bases each). The CDR3 loop spans 16 amino acids. The V gene lost 2 bases and the J gene lost 4 bases, with 18 bases spanning the gap. Per the germline V gene, CDR1 is LNHDA and CDR2 is SQIVND (reference sequence). The CDR3 reads CASSIRDSGGAYEQYF. CDR3 coding DNA: TGTGCCAGTAGTATACGGGACAGTGGGGGGGCTTACGAGCAGTACTTC.

Details on this clonotype: A much larger clone differs by one base, so this may be a read error. This chain joins TRBV7-8 and TRBJ2-7; D is possibly TRBD2 (7 bases). This CDR3 is built from 15 residues. Germline V gene sequence: CDR1 SGHVS, CDR2 FQNEAQ. Trimming stripped 0 bases from V and 2 bases from J, with 11 bases between. The CDR3 reads CASSLARRGPYEQYF. Written as DNA, the CDR3 is TGTGCCAGCAGCTTAGCAAGGCGGGGGCCCTACGAGCAGTACTTC.

This chain connects TRBV30 to TRBJ1-1; D remains unclear. The germline V gene has CDR1 GTSNPN and CDR2 SVGIG (reference sequence). The CDR3 runs to 12 residues. V lost 2 bases and J lost 1, with 5 bases in between. The CDR3 DNA sequence: TGTGCCTGGAGTAATTGGAACACTGAAGCTTTCTTT. Amino acids: CAWSNWNTEAFF.

V usage is TRBV7-8 and J usage is TRBJ2-3, with 13 bases aligning to TRBD2. The trim removed 5 bases at V and 4 bases at J, leaving 6 bases unmatched. Germline V gene lookup returns CDR1 SGHVS and CDR2 FQNEAQ. The CDR3 is 16 amino acids. Here the CDR3 reads CASSDGGLAGADTQYF. The CDR3 DNA follows: TGTGCCAGCAGCGACGGAGGACTAGCGGGAGCAGATACGCAGTATTTT.

A word on this clonotype: The germline gene is not matched at one end of the junction; a read error may be the cause. The J gene is TRBJ2-7, the V gene TRBV19; TRBD2 might be the D (6 bases). The V gene's germline CDR1 is LNHDA and CDR2 SQIVND (reference sequence). This CDR3 is built from 14 residues. The CDR3 DNA reads as TGTGCCAGTAGTCTGGGGGGATGGGCCTACGAGCATTACTTC. This gives the protein CASSLGGWAYEHYF.

J is TRBJ2-5 and V is TRBV19, with 12 nucleotides matching TRBD2. The junction had 4 bases not matched to a gene; V was cut back by 3 bases and J by 5 bases. CDR3 size: 15 residues. CDR1 and CDR2 from the germline V gene are LNHDA and SQIVND (reference sequence). CDR3 sequence reads: CASSMTSGSGETQYF. DNA for the CDR3: TGTGCCAGTAGTATGACTAGCGGGAGCGGGGAGACCCAGTACTTC. The whole variable domain, filled in from reference TRBV19 and TRBJ2-5, reads DGGITQSPKYLFRKEGQNVTLSCEQNLNHDAMYWYRQDPGQGLRLIYYSQIVNDFQKGDIAEGYSVSREKKESFPLTVTSAQKNPTAFYLCASSMTSGSGETQYFGPGTRLLVL.

This clonotype came up a few times. This rearrangement joins TRBV20-1 to TRBJ1-4, with 7 bases lining up with TRBD1. J gave up 15 bases and V 2 bases, and 6 bases lay outside the gene matches. The length of the CDR3 is 11 residues. Germline V gene data show CDR1 as DFQATT and CDR2 as SNEGSKA (reference sequence). CDR3 bases: TGCAGTGCTAGACTGGGACAGAAGGTGTTTTTT. Its protein product is CSARLGQKVFF.

This sequence joins TRBV6-5 and TRBJ2-7, with no clear D. CDR1 and CDR2 from the germline V gene are MNHEY and SVGAGI. This CDR3 has 13 amino acids. Trimming took off 10 bases at V and 1 base at J, with 14 bases between the two ends. This CDR3 reads CAITSMSSYEQYF. CDR3 nucleotides: TGTGCCATCACCTCCATGAGTTCCTACGAGCAGTACTTC.

This clonotype occurred a few times. The chain recombines TRBV27 with TRBJ2-7, with TRBD1 identical over 7 bases. There are 14 residues in the CDR3. Germline-derived CDR1 and CDR2 are MNHEY and SMNVEV (reference sequence). V trimming: 3 bases; J trimming: 5 bases; junction bases outside the gene matches: 7. In nucleotides, the CDR3 is TGTGCCAGCAGTTTCATAGACAGGGTCAACGAGCAGTACTTC. Translating it yields CASSFIDRVNEQYF.

Only a few counts were recorded for this clonotype. This chain joins TRBV6-5 and TRBJ1-3; TRBD1 aligns across 7 bases. Germline V lookup: CDR1 MNHEY, CDR2 SVGAGI. The CDR3 sequence is 14 residues long. The V and J ends lost 7 bases and 4 bases, in that order; junction bases with no gene match: 7. In DNA, the CDR3 is TGTGCCAGCATCAACAGGGGAGGGGGAAACACCATATATTTT. This encodes CASINRGGGNTIYF.

This clonotype came up once. This chain joins TRBV7-9 and TRBJ1-6; a possible D gene is TRBD1 (6 bases). The CDR3 is 16 residues long. Germline V CDR1 and CDR2: SEHNR, FQNEAQ (reference sequence). V was pared by 5 bases and J by 5 bases, with 16 bases between. The CDR3 sequence: CASSPSMDRDNSPLHF. Here the CDR3 DNA reads TGTGCCAGCAGCCCCTCGATGGACAGAGATAATTCACCCCTCCACTTT.

The rearrangement links TRBV30 to TRBJ1-5; D is unresolved. Germline CDR1 reads GTSNPN; CDR2 reads SVGIG (reference sequence). Trimming pared 0 bases from V and 0 bases from J, leaving 15 bases between. The CDR3 loop spans 17 amino acids. The CDR3 nucleotides read TGTGCCTGGAGTGTATGGGATCCGTCCCATAGCAATCAGCCCCAGCATTTT. It translates to CAWSVWDPSHSNQPQHF.

This chain links TRBV2 with TRBJ2-1; D may be TRBD2 (5 bases). The CDR3 runs to 15 residues. The germline V and J ends were trimmed by 4 bases and 10 bases, with 20 bases remaining between them. Per the germline V gene, CDR1 is SNHLY and CDR2 is FYNNEI. This CDR3 is CASSGAGKYNAEQFF. CDR3 DNA sequence: TGTGCCAGCAGTGGCGCCGGGAAGTACAATGCAGAGCAGTTCTTC.

As regards this clonotype: One end of the junction fails to match germline, which may point to a read error. The rearrangement links TRBV18 to TRBJ2-1, with 8 nucleotides matching TRBD2. The germline CDR1 and CDR2 sequences are KGHSH and LQKENI. This CDR3 is built from 17 residues. The CDR3 DNA follows: TGTGCCAGCTCCCCACTTCTACTAGCGGAGCCCGTCAATGAGCAGTTCTTC. It codes for CASSPLLLAEPVNEQFF.

The table lists this clonotype with a few counts. The genes are TRBV12-5 and TRBJ1-2; no definite D call. V was cut by 1 base and J by 6 bases, with 3 bases left in between. The length of the CDR3 is 11 residues. Germline CDR1 LGHNT, CDR2 FRNRAP. CDR3 nucleotide sequence: TGTGCTAGTGGTTTGGAGGATGGCTACACCTTC. It encodes CASGLEDGYTF.